This T cell receptor (beta chain) was identified in a study of Tregs in tolerant kidney transplant recipients. The germline V gene has CDR1 GTSNPN and CDR2 SVGIG (reference sequence). This CDR3 region has 14 residues. Trimming took off 3 bases at V and 1 base at J, with 12 bases between the two ends. Here immunoSEQ multiplex PCR was the method, and the copy in TCRdb shows in-frame clones only, minus some. The sample holds around 61,000 clones, about four fifths seen once. Unstimulated Tregs (CD4+CD25+CD127-) and CD4+CD25- non-Tregs were sorted from PBMCs. The receptor was isolated from a human donor in good health. The rearrangement joins TRBV30 to TRBJ1-1; D is perhaps TRBD1 (6 bases). What was sequenced was CD4+ T cells from blood. The CDR3 DNA reads as TGTGCCTGGAGGCTCAGGGGATGGAACACTGAAGCTTTCTTT. Translating it yields CAWRLRGWNTEAFF.